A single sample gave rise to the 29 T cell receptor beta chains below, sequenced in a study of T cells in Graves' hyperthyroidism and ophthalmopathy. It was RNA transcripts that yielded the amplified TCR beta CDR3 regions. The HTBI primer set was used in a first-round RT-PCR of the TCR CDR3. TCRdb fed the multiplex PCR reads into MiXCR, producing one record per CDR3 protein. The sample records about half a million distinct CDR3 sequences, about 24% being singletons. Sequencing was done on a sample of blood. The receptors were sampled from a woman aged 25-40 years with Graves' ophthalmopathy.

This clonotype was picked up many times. In nucleotides, the CDR3 is TGCGCCAGCAGTGGGTCGGGGAGTGAGCAGTACTTC. Its translation: CASSGSGSEQYF. The chain couples TRBV10-1 to TRBJ2-7; D is perhaps TRBD2 (5 bases). This CDR3 is built from 12 residues. The V end lost 4 bases, the J end lost 7 bases, and 11 bases lay between the germline ends. CDR1 and CDR2 from the germline V gene are WNHNN and SYGVQD (reference sequence).

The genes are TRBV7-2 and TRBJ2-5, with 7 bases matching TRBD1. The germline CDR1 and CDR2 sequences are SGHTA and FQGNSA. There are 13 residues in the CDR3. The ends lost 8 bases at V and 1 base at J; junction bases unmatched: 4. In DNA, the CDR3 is TGTGCCAGCGGGACAGCTTTCCAAGAGACCCAGTACTTC. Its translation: CASGTAFQETQYF.

In DNA, the CDR3 is TGTGCCAGCAGTTACGCCGGGACAGGGGGCACTGGGACCTATGGCTACACCTTC. The encoded protein is CASSYAGTGGTGTYGYTF. This chain connects TRBV6-2 or TRBV6-3 to TRBJ1-2; TRBD1 agrees at 12 bases. The germline V gene encodes CDR1 MNHEY and CDR2 SVGEGT. There are 18 residues in the CDR3. V lost 2 bases to trimming and J lost 4 bases; unmatched junction nucleotides: 11.

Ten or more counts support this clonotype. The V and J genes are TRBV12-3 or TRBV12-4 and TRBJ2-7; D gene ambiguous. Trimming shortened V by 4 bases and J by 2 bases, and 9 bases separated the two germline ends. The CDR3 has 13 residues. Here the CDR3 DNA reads TGTGCCAGCAGTTCGGGTGAACCCTACGAGCAGTACTTC. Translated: CASSSGEPYEQYF.

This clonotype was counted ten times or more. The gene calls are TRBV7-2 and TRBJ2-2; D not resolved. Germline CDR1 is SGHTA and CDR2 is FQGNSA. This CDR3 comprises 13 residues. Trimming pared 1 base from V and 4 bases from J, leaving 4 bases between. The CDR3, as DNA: TGTGCCAGCAGCTTAGTTCTCACCGGGGAGCTGTTTTTT. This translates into CASSLVLTGELFF.

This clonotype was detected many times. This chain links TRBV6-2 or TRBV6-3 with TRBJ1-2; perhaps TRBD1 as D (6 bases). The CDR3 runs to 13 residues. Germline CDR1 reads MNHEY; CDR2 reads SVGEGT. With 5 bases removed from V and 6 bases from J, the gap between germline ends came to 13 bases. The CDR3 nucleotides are TGTGCCAGCAGTGGTACTCACAGGGATGGCTACACCTTC. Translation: CASSGTHRDGYTF.

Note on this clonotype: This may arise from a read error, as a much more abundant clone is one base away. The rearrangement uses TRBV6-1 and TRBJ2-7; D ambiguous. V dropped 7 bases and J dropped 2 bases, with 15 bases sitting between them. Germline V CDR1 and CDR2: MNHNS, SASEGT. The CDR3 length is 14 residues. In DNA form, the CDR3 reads TGTGCCAGCAATAACCCTGTGTGGCCCTACGAGCAGTACTTC. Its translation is CASNNPVWPYEQYF.

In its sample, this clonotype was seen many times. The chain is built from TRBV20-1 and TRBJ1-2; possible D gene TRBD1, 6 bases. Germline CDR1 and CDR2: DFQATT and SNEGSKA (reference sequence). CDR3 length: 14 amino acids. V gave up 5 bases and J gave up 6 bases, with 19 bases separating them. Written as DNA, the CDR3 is TGCAGTGCTGGCGGGGGCGCGGTCAAGCATGGCTACACCTTC. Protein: CSAGGGAVKHGYTF.

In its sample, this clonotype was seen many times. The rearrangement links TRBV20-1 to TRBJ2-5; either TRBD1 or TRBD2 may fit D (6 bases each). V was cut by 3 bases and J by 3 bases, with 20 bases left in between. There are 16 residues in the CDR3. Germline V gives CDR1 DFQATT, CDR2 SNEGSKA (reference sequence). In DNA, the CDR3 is TGCAGTGCTAGGGATGAGACAGGAGGGGCGAAAGAGACCCAGTACTTC. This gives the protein CSARDETGGAKETQYF.

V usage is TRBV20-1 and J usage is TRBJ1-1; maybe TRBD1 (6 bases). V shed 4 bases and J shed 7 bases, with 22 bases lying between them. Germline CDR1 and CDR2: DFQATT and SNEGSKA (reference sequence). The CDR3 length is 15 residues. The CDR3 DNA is TGCAGTGCTATTGGATGGGGGCTACTCCAGGGTGAAGCTTTCTTT. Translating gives CSAIGWGLLQGEAFF.

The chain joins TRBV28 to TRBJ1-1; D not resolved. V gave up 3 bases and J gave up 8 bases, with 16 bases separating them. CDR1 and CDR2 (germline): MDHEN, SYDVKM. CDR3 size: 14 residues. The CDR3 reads CASSFIESSREAFF. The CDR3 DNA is TGTGCCAGCAGTTTTATTGAGTCGTCAAGGGAAGCTTTCTTT.

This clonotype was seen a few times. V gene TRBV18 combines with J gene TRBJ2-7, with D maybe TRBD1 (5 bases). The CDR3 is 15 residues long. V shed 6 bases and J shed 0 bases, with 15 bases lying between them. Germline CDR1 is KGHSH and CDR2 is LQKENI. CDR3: CASSRDKGSSYEQYF. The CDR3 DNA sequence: TGTGCCAGCTCCCGAGACAAGGGGTCCTCCTACGAGCAGTACTTC.

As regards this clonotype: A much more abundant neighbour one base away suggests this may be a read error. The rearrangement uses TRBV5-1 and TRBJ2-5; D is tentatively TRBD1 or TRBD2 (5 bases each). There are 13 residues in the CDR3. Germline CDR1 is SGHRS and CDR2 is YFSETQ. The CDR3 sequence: CASSEGTEQTKYF. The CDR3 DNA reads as TGCGCCAGCAGCGAGGGGACGGAACAGACCAAGTACTTC.

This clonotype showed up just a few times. The CDR3 loop reads CASSLTPTYEQYF. The CDR3 DNA reads as TGTGCCAGCAGTTTAACGCCGACCTACGAGCAGTACTTC. This chain links TRBV12-3 or TRBV12-4 with TRBJ2-7; D gene ambiguous. This CDR3 contains 13 residues. V was pared by 2 bases and J by 2 bases, with 7 bases between.

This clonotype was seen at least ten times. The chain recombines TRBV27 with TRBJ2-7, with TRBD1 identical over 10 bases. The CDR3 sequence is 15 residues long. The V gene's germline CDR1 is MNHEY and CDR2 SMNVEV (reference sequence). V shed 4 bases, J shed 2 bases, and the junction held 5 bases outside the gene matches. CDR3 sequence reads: CASSSTGGITYEQYF. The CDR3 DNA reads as TGTGCCAGCAGTTCGACAGGGGGCATCACCTACGAGCAGTACTTC.

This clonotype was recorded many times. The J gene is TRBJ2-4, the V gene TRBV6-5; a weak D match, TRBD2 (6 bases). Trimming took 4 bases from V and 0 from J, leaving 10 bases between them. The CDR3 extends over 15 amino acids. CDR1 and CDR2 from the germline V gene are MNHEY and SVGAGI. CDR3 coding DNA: TGTGCCAGCAGTTCCCCGGGGGTAGCCAAAAACATTCAGTACTTC. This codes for CASSSPGVAKNIQYF.

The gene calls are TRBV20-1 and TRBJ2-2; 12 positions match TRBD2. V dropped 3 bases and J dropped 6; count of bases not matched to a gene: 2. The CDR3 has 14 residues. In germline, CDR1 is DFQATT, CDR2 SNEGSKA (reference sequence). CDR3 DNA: TGCAGTGCTAGGACTAGCGGGAGTCCCGGGGAGCTGTTTTTT. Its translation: CSARTSGSPGELFF.

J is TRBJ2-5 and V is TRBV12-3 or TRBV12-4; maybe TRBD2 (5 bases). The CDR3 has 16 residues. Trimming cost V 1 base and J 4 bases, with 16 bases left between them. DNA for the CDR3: TGTGCCAGCAGTTTAGGGGCGCCGGGAATAGGAGAGACCCAGTACTTC. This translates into CASSLGAPGIGETQYF.

As DNA, the CDR3 is TGCGCCAGCCGGGGACTAGCTGCTTGGGAGCAGTACTTC. Translated, it gives CASRGLAAWEQYF. J is TRBJ2-7 and V is TRBV4-3; 9 positions match TRBD2. J was trimmed by 7 bases and V by 8 bases; bases with no gene match: 9. CDR3 size: 13 residues. In germline, CDR1 is LGHNA, CDR2 YSLEER.

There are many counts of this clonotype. CDR3 coding DNA: TGTGCCAGCAGCTTCAGGGGACAGGGTGAACAGCCCCAGCATTTT. Its translation is CASSFRGQGEQPQHF. The V and J genes are TRBV5-5 and TRBJ1-5; 9 bases agree with TRBD1. With V trimmed by 2 bases and J by 7 bases, 7 bases remained unmatched. Germline V gene data show CDR1 as SGHKS and CDR2 as YYEKEE (reference sequence). The CDR3 runs to 15 residues.

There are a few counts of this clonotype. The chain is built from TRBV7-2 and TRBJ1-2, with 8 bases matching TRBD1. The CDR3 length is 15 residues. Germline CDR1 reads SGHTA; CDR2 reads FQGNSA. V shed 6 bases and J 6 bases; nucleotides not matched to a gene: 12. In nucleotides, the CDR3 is TGTGCCAGCAGGTTAACCGGGACAGGACAAGATGGCTACACCTTC. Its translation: CASRLTGTGQDGYTF.

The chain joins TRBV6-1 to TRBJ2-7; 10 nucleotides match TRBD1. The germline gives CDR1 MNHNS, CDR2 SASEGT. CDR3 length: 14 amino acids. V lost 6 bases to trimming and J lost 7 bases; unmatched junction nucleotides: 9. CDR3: CASSQGTGAEEQYF. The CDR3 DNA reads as TGTGCCAGCAGCCAAGGGACAGGGGCGGAGGAGCAGTACTTC.

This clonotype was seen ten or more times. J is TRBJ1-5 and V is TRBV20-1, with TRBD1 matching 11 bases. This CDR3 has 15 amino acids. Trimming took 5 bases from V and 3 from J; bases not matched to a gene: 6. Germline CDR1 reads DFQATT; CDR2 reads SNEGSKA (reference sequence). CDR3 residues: CSAGGTGGHNQPQHF. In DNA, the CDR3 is TGCAGTGCTGGAGGGACAGGGGGACACAATCAGCCCCAGCATTTT.

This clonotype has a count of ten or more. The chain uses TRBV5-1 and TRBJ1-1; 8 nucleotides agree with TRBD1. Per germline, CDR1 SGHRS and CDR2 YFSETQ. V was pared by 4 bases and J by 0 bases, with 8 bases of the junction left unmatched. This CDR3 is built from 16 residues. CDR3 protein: CASSSRNRGMNTEAFF. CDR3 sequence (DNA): TGCGCCAGCAGCAGTAGGAACAGGGGGATGAACACTGAAGCTTTCTTT.

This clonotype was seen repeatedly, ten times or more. The DNA for the CDR3 is TGTGCCAGCAGACGGCTACAGGGAGTTGACTATGGCTACACCTTC. This encodes CASRRLQGVDYGYTF. The chain couples TRBV11-2 to TRBJ1-2, with D tentatively TRBD1 (6 bases). The V end lost 6 bases, the J end lost 3 bases, and 17 bases lay between the germline ends. The CDR3 contains 15 residues. Germline CDR1 is SGHAT and CDR2 is FQNNGV.

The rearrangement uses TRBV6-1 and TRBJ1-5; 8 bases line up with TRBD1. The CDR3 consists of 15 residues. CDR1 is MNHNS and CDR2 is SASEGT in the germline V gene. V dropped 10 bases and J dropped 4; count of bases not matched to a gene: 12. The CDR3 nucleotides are TGTGCCACCCGAGAGGGACAGGAATTTAATCAGCCCCAGCATTTT. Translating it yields CATREGQEFNQPQHF.

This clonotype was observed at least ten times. The CDR3 DNA is TGTGCCAGCAGGAGGACAGGGGGGATCCCTGAAGCTTTCTTT. Translated, it gives CASRRTGGIPEAFF. V is TRBV12-3 or TRBV12-4 and J is TRBJ1-1; 10 positions agree with TRBD1. The CDR3 is 14 residues long. Trimming took 6 bases from V and 6 from J; bases not matched to a gene: 7.

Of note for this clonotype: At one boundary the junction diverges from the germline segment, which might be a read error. The CDR3 spells CSATPGSSHEQYF. The CDR3 region has the DNA TGCAGTGCCACCCCGGGTAGCTCCCACGAGCAGTACTTC. The chain uses TRBV20-1 and TRBJ2-7; D is unresolved. This CDR3 is 13 amino acids long. The germline V gene encodes CDR1 DFQATT and CDR2 SNEGSKA (reference sequence).

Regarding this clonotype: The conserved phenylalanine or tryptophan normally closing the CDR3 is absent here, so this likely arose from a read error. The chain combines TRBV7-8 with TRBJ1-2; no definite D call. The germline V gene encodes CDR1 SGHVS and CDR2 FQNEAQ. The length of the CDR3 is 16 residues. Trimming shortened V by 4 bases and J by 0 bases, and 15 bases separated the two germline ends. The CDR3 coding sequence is TGTGCCAGCAGCTCTAGGTGGACGGCCCCTAACTATGGCTACACCGAC. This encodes CASSSRWTAPNYGYTD.